The present T cell receptor beta chain was sequenced within a study of blood T cell repertoires in COVID-19 (dated by TCRdb to 2018 to 2020). In terms of the full investigation: Collaborator samples came from the United States, Italy and Spain and covered acute and convalescent phases of COVID-19. The repertoires were released in a freely available public database intended as a resource for research on the immune response to SARS-CoV-2. The material from the prospective study consisted of cDNA or gDNA derived from T cells, B-cell-depleted T cells, or PBMCs. Where available, HLA class I and class II types were obtained from metadata supplied by the sample provider rather than from assay-based typing. Deeply sampled blood TCRbeta repertoires from subjects exposed to, actively infected with, or recovered from COVID-19 were included in the dataset. The samples were drawn from two sources: the first 160 participants of the ongoing ImmuneRACE study, and 1,254 subjects contributed by 6 global collaborators. The sample metadata nearly always contained a de-identified subject ID, COVID-19 status, age in years and sex. Overall study outcomes, separate from this receptor: The quantity of clinical and demographic metadata differed by source and by participant and was supplied without curation.

CDR1 and CDR2 were assigned from the germline V gene (reference sequence) as PRHDT and FYEKMQ. From the cysteine up to the phenylalanine, the CDR3 has a length of 14 residues. Only CDR3 DNA is held: 42 bases, read in frame from base 1. V lost 4 bases and J lost 8 bases, and the count of bases not matched to a germline gene is 9. The collaborating institutions used their own protocols to collect whole blood in K2EDTA tubes. Collaborator samples were shipped for TCRbeta analysis as frozen whole blood, isolated PBMCs, or DNA extracted from either sample type. The immunoSEQ Assay, a bias-controlled multiplex PCR, was used to amplify TCRbeta CDR3 regions from genomic DNA. Regarding the original processing steps: Within the assay, amplification of reference gene primers was used to estimate how many nucleated cells each sample contained. To quantify the absolute abundance of each unique TCRbeta CDR3 rearrangement, sequence reads were collapsed and filtered. For each sample, productive Simpson clonality was calculated as the square root of Simpson's diversity index over productive rearrangements. Drawn from immuneACCESS, this table holds only the in-frame rearrangements with V and J called that TCRdb kept. Clones are partly lost; checked studies trace under half to an unresolved V gene and leave the rest unexplained. Clone size and V and J calls were adopted from that table, with D and trimming inferred from the DNA. The sample includes over 150,000 clones, with around 90% observed a single time. The biggest ten clones account for roughly 2.3% of the sample.

Note on this clone: Its antigen is not yet known. Base qualities are not provided; no much larger clone lies one nucleotide away.

Sequenced sample: peripheral blood. This sequence uses TRBV13 and TRBJ1-2, with 8 bases aligning to TRBD1. This TCR derives from a man aged 18 to 35 with acute or convalescent COVID-19. The bases are TGTGCCAGCAGCTCCGGACAGGGAGTGCGAGGCTACACCTTC. This yields the protein CASSSGQGVRGYTF.